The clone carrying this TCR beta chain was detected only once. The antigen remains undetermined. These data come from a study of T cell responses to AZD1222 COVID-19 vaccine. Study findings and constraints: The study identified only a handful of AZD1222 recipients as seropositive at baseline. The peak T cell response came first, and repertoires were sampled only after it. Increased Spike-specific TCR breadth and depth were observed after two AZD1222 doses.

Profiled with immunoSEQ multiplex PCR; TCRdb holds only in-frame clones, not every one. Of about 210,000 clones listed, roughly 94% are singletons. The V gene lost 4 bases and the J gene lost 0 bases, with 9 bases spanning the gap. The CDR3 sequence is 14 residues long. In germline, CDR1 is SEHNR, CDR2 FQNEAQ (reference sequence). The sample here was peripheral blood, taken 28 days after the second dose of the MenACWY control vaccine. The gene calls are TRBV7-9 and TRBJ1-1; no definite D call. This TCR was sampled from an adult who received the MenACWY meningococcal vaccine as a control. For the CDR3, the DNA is TGTGCCAGCAGCTCCTGGGCTCTGAACACTGAAGCTTTCTTT. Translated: CASSSWALNTEAFF.